The 15 T cell receptor beta chains presented below share a single source sample, sequenced in a study of OX40 agonist ivuxolimab in advanced cancers. The library was produced with the immunoSEQ multiplex PCR assay. TCRdb holds this immuneACCESS table with in-frame rearrangements only. Some clones are missing; in checked studies, unresolved V genes explain under half, and the rest has no known cause. For this sample the table gives 45,000 or so clones, of which 75% to 85% were detected only once. Jointly, the top ten make up 4.2% of the sample. This sample comprised CD4+ or CD8+ T cells sorted from blood, obtained in a trial of the OX40 agonist ivuxolimab. The receptors derive from an adult with an advanced solid tumor such as melanoma, head and neck, liver or kidney cancer.

This clone is a singleton in its sample. V usage is TRBV7-3 and J usage is TRBJ1-2; 11 nucleotides match TRBD1. V lost 4 bases and J lost 8; bases outside the gene matches: 15. This CDR3 contains 17 residues. CDR1 and CDR2 (germline): SGHTA, FQGTGA. CDR3 DNA sequence: TGTGCCAGCAGCTCCCTCGAATTGGACAGGGGGCGGAGAGGCTACACCTTC. Its protein product is CASSSLELDRGRRGYTF.

The chain joins TRBV5-1 to TRBJ2-3, with 7 bases fitting TRBD1. This CDR3 region has 18 residues. Germline assignment: CDR1 SGHRS and CDR2 YFSETQ. After removal of 7 bases from V and 3 bases from J, the junction contained 20 bases not matched to a gene. The CDR3 reads CASAPSAQGGRVTDTQYF. CDR3 DNA sequence: TGCGCCAGCGCCCCATCGGCACAAGGGGGCCGAGTGACAGATACGCAGTATTTT.

There are a few counts of this clone. The rearrangement joins TRBV11-1 to TRBJ2-5; D possibly uses TRBD1 or TRBD2 (5 bases each). The germline V and J ends were trimmed by 5 bases and 3 bases, with 10 bases remaining between them. Germline V gene sequence: CDR1 SGHAT, CDR2 FQDESV (reference sequence). There are 13 residues in the CDR3. In nucleotides, the CDR3 is TGTGCCAGCAGCCGGGACGGTGAAGAGACCCAGTACTTC. It codes for CASSRDGEETQYF.

This chain joins TRBV29-1 and TRBJ1-2; D unclear. This CDR3 has 12 amino acids. CDR1 and CDR2 (germline): SQVTM, ANQGSEA. The V end lost 3 bases, the J end lost 3 bases, and 8 bases lay between the germline ends. The CDR3, as DNA: TGCAGCGTTGACTCCGGGGACTATGGCTACACCTTC. Residues: CSVDSGDYGYTF. The whole variable domain, filled in from reference TRBV29-1 and TRBJ1-2, reads SAVISQKPSRDICQRGTSLTIQCQVDSQVTMMFWYRQQPGQSLTLIATANQGSEATYESGFVIDKFPISRPNLTFSTLTVSNMSPEDSSIYLCSVDSGDYGYTFGSGTRLTVV.

The V call is TRBV4-2, the J call TRBJ1-2, with 7 bases identical to TRBD1. CDR3 length: 13 amino acids. Germline loops: CDR1 LGHNA, CDR2 YNFKEQ. V shed 3 bases and J 4 bases; nucleotides not matched to a gene: 2. The CDR3 DNA sequence: TGTGCCAGCAGCCACGGGACAGCCTATGGCTACACCTTC. Translating it yields CASSHGTAYGYTF.

The rearrangement joins TRBV7-6 to TRBJ2-5, with D hard to call. The germline CDR1 and CDR2 sequences are SGHVS and FNYEAQ. The CDR3 is made up of 14 amino acids. The V gene lost 0 bases and the J gene lost 2 bases, with 7 bases spanning the gap. In DNA form, the CDR3 reads TGTGCCAGCAGCTTAGCGCCAGCACAAGAGACCCAGTACTTC. Residues: CASSLAPAQETQYF. Combining the CDR3 with reference TRBV7-6 and TRBJ2-5 gives the whole variable domain GAGVSQSPRYKVTKRGQDVALRCDPISGHVSLYWYRQALGQGPEFLTYFNYEAQQDKSGLPNDRFSAERPEGSISTLTIQRTEQRDSAMYRCASSLAPAQETQYFGPGTRLLVL.

This clone was detected only a few times. The gene calls are TRBV28 and TRBJ1-2, with D hard to call. Trimming removed 4 bases at V and 3 bases at J, with 12 bases between. The germline V gene encodes CDR1 MDHEN and CDR2 SYDVKM. This CDR3 region has 14 residues. The CDR3 DNA is TGTGCCAGCAGTTCGCCGGCGGAATACTATGGCTACACCTTC. Translated: CASSSPAEYYGYTF.

This clone was recorded a few times. Different DNA sequences within this sample yield the same CDR3. J is TRBJ2-4 and V is TRBV7-2, with D tentatively TRBD1 (6 bases). V was clipped by 5 bases and J by 0 bases, with 11 bases between them. The CDR3 loop spans 15 amino acids. Germline V lookup: CDR1 SGHTA, CDR2 FQGNSA. CDR3 nucleotide sequence: TGTGCCAGCAGCCGAGGACAGTTAGCCAAAAACATTCAGTACTTC. It specifies CASSRGQLAKNIQYF.

This rearrangement joins TRBV7-3 to TRBJ2-2, with D uncertain. Deletions cut 4 bases from V and 6 bases from J, with 9 bases between. The CDR3 totals 13 residues. The germline gives CDR1 SGHTA, CDR2 FQGTGA. In DNA form, the CDR3 reads TGTGCCAGCAGCTCGCTAAGGGCCGGGGAGCTGTTTTTT. Its translation: CASSSLRAGELFF. The whole variable domain, filled in from reference TRBV7-3 and TRBJ2-2, reads GAGVSQTPSNKVTEKGKYVELRCDPISGHTALYWYRQSLGQGPEFLIYFQGTGAADDSGLPNDRFFAVRPEGSVSTLKIQRTERGDSAVYLCASSSLRAGELFFGEGSRLTVL.

The chain has TRBV29-1 and TRBJ1-1; no definite D call. V shed 4 bases and J shed 3 bases, with 12 bases lying between them. This CDR3 contains 13 residues. Germline V CDR1 and CDR2: SQVTM, ANQGSEA. CDR3 DNA: TGCAGCGTTGCTCATCGGGGTGACACTGAAGCTTTCTTT. This codes for CSVAHRGDTEAFF.

The rearrangement joins TRBV23-1 to TRBJ2-4, with D perhaps matching TRBD2 (5 bases). TRBV23-1 is noted as an ORF with a role that remains uncertain. The V end was cut by 4 bases, the J end by 2 bases, with 9 bases between. The CDR3 is made up of 14 amino acids. The CDR3 loop reads CASSPGVPKNIQYF. CDR3 DNA: TGCGCCAGCAGTCCCGGGGTACCCAAAAACATTCAGTACTTC.

This clone occurred a few times. CDR3 nucleotide sequence: TGTGCCAGCAGCTTTACAGGGGATGGTCAGCCCCAGCATTTT. It specifies CASSFTGDGQPQHF. This chain joins TRBV5-5 and TRBJ1-5; 7 bases fit TRBD1. Germline assignment: CDR1 SGHKS and CDR2 YYEKEE (reference sequence). The CDR3 has 14 residues. The trim removed 2 bases at V and 6 bases at J, leaving 5 bases unmatched.

This clone was recorded once. The genes are TRBV5-6 and TRBJ1-6; D gene unclear. V lost 2 bases and J 6 bases, leaving 12 bases between the germline ends. This CDR3 contains 15 residues. The germline CDR1 and CDR2 sequences are SGHDT and YYEEEE. The CDR3 here is CASSFRVGINSPLHF. In DNA form, the CDR3 reads TGTGCCAGCAGCTTCCGAGTAGGAATTAATTCACCCCTCCACTTT.

The chain links TRBV5-4 to TRBJ2-1, with TRBD1 matching over 8 bases. CDR1 and CDR2 (germline): SGHNT, YYREEE (reference sequence). V lost 4 bases and J lost 8; bases outside the gene matches: 5. The CDR3 length is 13 residues. CDR3 DNA sequence: TGTGCCAGCAGCATACAGGGGGGTGATGAGCAGTTCTTC. Protein: CASSIQGGDEQFF.

The rearrangement uses TRBV14 and TRBJ2-6, with D possibly TRBD1 on 6 matching bases. This CDR3 has 16 residues. The V and J ends lost 4 bases and 3 bases respectively, with 13 bases between them. Per the germline V gene, CDR1 is SGHDN and CDR2 is FVKESK. The DNA for the CDR3 is TGTGCCAGCAGCCGGAAACAGGGTGGTGGGGCCAACGTCCTGACTTTC. This gives the protein CASSRKQGGGANVLTF.